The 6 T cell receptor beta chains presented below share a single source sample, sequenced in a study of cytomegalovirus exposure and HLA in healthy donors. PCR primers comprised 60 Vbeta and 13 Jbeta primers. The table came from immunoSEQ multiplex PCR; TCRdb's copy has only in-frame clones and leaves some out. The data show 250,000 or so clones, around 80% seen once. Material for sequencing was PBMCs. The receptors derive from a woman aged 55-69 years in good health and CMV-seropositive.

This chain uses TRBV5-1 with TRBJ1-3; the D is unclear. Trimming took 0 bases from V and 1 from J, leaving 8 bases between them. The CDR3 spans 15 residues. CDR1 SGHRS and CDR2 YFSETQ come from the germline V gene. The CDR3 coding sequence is TGCGCCAGCAGCTTGGTCGCCGGGTCTGGAAACACCATATATTTT. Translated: CASSLVAGSGNTIYF.

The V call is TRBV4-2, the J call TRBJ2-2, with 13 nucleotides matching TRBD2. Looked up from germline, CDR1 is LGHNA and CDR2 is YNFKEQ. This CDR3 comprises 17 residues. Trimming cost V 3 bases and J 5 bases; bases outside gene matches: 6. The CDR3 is CASSQRTSGSRTGELFF. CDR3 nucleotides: TGTGCCAGCAGCCAGAGGACTAGCGGGAGTAGAACCGGGGAGCTGTTTTTT.

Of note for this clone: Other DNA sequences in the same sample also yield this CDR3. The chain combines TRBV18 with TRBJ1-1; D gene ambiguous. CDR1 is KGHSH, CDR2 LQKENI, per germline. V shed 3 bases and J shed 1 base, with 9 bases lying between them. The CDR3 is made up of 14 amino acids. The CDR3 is CASSPSRGNTEAFF. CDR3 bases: TGTGCCAGCTCACCGTCGCGGGGGAACACTGAAGCTTTCTTT.

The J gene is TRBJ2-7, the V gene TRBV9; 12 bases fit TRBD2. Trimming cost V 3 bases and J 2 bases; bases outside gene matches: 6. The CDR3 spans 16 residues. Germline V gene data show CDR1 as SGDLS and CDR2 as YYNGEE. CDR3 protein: CASSAGLAGPPYEQYF. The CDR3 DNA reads TGTGCCAGCAGCGCGGGACTAGCGGGTCCCCCCTACGAGCAGTACTTC.

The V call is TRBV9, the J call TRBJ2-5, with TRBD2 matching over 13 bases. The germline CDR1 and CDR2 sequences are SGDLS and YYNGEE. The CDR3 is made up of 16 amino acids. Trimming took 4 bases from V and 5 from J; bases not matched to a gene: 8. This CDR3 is CASSPRTSGRVETQYF. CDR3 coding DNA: TGTGCCAGCAGCCCCCGGACTAGCGGGAGAGTCGAGACCCAGTACTTC.

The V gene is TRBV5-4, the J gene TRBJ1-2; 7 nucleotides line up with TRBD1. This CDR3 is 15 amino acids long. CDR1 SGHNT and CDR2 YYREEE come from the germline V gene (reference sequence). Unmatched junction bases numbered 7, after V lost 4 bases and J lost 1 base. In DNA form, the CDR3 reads TGTGCCAGCAGCCCACAGGGGATAATTAACTATGGCTACACCTTC. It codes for CASSPQGIINYGYTF.